This T cell receptor (beta chain) comes out of a study of cytomegalovirus exposure and HLA in healthy donors. Findings and caveats of the study: Later analysis showed most CMV-associated TCR beta chains appearing HLA-restricted. Per a later analysis, 18,000 or so TCR beta sequences showed association with HLA alleles at 0.05 false discovery rate. It was approximately 170 TCR beta chains that were listed as cytomegalovirus-associated. Sequencing likely produced, as an artifact, a cluster of highly shared sequence variants.

CDR1 is MNHEY, CDR2 SMNVEV, per germline (reference sequence). The CDR3 has 15 amino acids. With 3 bases clipped from V and 10 bases from J, the junction kept 7 bases outside the gene matches. PCR employed 60 Vbeta and 13 Jbeta primers. Profiled with immunoSEQ multiplex PCR; TCRdb holds only in-frame clones, not every one. Of about 190,000 clones detected, about four fifths appear once; the ten largest clones hold about 5%. As concerns this clone: Its antigen is currently unknown.

Material for sequencing was PBMCs. The J gene is TRBJ2-1, the V gene TRBV27; TRBD2 matches at 12 bases. This sequence was found in a man aged 30-40 years in good health and CMV-seropositive. The CDR3 reads CASSFLLAGGGEQFF. In DNA form, the CDR3 reads TGTGCCAGCAGTTTTTTACTAGCGGGGGGTGGCGAGCAGTTCTTC.